This T cell receptor (beta chain) was recovered during a study of T cell responses to AZD1222 COVID-19 vaccine. General study points: Donor demographics were predominantly white British with a female majority; clonal diversity may be underestimated.

On this clone itself: Its antigen is currently unknown.

TCRdb's table, derived via immunoSEQ multiplex PCR, lists solely in-frame clones and lacks some. The data show more than 80,000 clones, roughly 85% seen once. Sequenced here: peripheral blood, sampled 28 days after the second AZD1222 dose. The sequence was obtained from an adult who received the AZD1222 COVID-19 vaccine.

CDR3 residues: CASSPVDGLAFGSGNTIYF. The DNA for the CDR3 is TGTGCCAGCTCACCGGTTGACGGTCTTGCCTTCGGCTCTGGAAACACCATATATTTT. V usage is TRBV18 and J usage is TRBJ1-3, with D unclear. The CDR3 totals 19 residues. Trimming removed 3 bases from V and 0 bases from J, with 21 bases in between. The germline V gene encodes CDR1 KGHSH and CDR2 LQKENI. Drawing the rest from reference TRBV18 and TRBJ1-3, the complete variable domain is NAGVMQNPRHLVRRRGQEARLRCSPMKGHSHVYWYRQLPEEGLKFMVYLQKENIIDESGMPKERFSAEFPKEGPSILRIQQVVRGDSAAYFCASSPVDGLAFGSGNTIYFGEGSWLTVV.